This T cell receptor (beta chain) stems from a study of blood T cell repertoires in COVID-19. Study as a whole: Sources were T cells, B-cell-depleted T cells, or PBMCs; the material itself was cDNA or gDNA.

Sequencing was performed with immunoSEQ multiplex PCR; in TCRdb, only in-frame clones are kept and a portion is missing. The sample holds approximately 300,000 clones, 65% to 85% seen once. This clone was observed a few times. CDR1 is LGHDT, CDR2 YNNKEL, per germline (reference sequence). This CDR3 has 15 amino acids. V gave up 4 bases and J gave up 1 base, with 13 bases separating them. Sequenced input: peripheral blood. This TCR was recovered from a woman aged 45 to 65 with acute or convalescent COVID-19. The chain carries TRBV3-1 (or the pseudogene TRBV3-2) and TRBJ1-1; TRBD1 might be the D (6 bases). CDR3 bases: TGTGCCAGCAGCCTTTCAGGGGCGCGGAACACTGAAGCTTTCTTT. Translation gives CASSLSGARNTEAFF.